This T cell receptor (beta chain) was sequenced during a study of cytomegalovirus exposure and HLA in healthy donors. Details on this clone: The antigen remains undetermined. A read error may produce the germline difference seen at one junction end.

PCR involved 60 Vbeta and 13 Jbeta primers. Repertoires were generated with immunoSEQ multiplex PCR, while TCRdb's copy carries only in-frame clones and drops some. The data hold approximately 92,000 clones, with over 70% observed a single time. Study outcomes and limitations: Earlier results showed most TCR beta V segments being productive about 87% or about 30% of the time. The study designated roughly 160 TCR beta chains cytomegalovirus-associated. Later on, an analysis tied around 17,000 TCR beta sequences to HLA alleles at 0.05 false discovery rate. Later analysis placed DRB1 highest and HLA-C lowest in TCR association rates, which differed by HLA locus.

The CDR3 runs to 15 residues. Per germline, CDR1 SEHNR and CDR2 FQNEAQ (reference sequence). The sequenced sample was PBMCs. The chain joins TRBV7-9 to TRBJ2-3, with TRBD1 matching over 7 bases. This TCR was sampled from a man aged 60 to 69 in good health and CMV-seronegative. CDR3 sequence: CSSSFGTDVQDTQYF. The DNA of the CDR3 is TGTTCCAGCAGCTTCGGGACAGACGTCCAGGATACGCAGTATTTT.